This T cell receptor (beta chain) was documented in a study of CD8 T cells in ankylosing spondylitis. CDR1 and CDR2 from the germline V gene are DFQATT and SNEGSKA (reference sequence). V shed 4 bases and J 4 bases; nucleotides not matched to a gene: 17. This CDR3 has 17 amino acids. Using its own MiXCR run on the 5' RACE reads, TCRdb lists one record per CDR3 protein. The sample lists just over 350,000 distinct CDR3 sequences; 20% to 25% were seen once. Only one count was recorded for this clonotype. The target antigen is unknown. Findings of the study overall: Prior literature has documented some motif variants in synovial fluid and blood from reactive arthritis.

Input material: blood, either unsorted or a sorted T cell fraction (not recorded which). The chain recombines TRBV20-1 with TRBJ2-7; 9 bases match TRBD2. The receptor's source is a male donor with ankylosing spondylitis or in good health (not recorded which). DNA for the CDR3: TGCAGTGCTACAACATATTTGGCGGGGGGGCTGTCTTACGAGCAGTACTTC. Amino acid sequence: CSATTYLAGGLSYEQYF.